One T cell receptor (beta chain) is described in this entry. Its target is not known. The PCR used 60 Vbeta and 13 Jbeta primers. Original methodology: Later reanalysis found about 80 million unique TCR beta chains, 9 million to 12 million of them shared. TCRdb keeps only in-frame clones here, not all; method: immunoSEQ multiplex PCR. V, J and clone size are taken as reported in that table, and D and trimming were inferred from the DNA itself. In the table there are roughly 160,000 clones, approximately 75% of which are singletons. This entry is derived from a study of cytomegalovirus exposure and HLA in healthy donors. Overall study results and limits: Sequencing had likely introduced a cluster of highly shared sequence variants as an artifact.

Germline CDR1 reads SGHRS; CDR2 reads YFSETQ. J was trimmed by 2 bases and V by 3 bases; bases with no gene match: 6. This CDR3 contains 15 residues. This chain joins TRBV5-1 and TRBJ2-3; TRBD1 agrees at 7 bases. This TCR was sampled from a man aged 25-45 years in good health and CMV-seropositive. What was sequenced was PBMCs. The CDR3 DNA follows: TGCGCCAGCAGCTCGGGACAGCAAGCCACAGATACGCAGTATTTT. Its protein is CASSSGQQATDTQYF.